This T cell receptor beta chain was captured in a study of blood T cells in healthy people across ages. This clonotype was detected ten times or more. Its antigen is undetermined. CDR1 LGHNA and CDR2 YSLEER come from the germline V gene. V was shortened by 0 bases and J by 1 base, with 16 bases between the two germline ends. The CDR3 length is 18 residues. Sample-barcoded 5' priming and a J-beta primer mix drove a second PCR of roughly 7 to 11 cycles. TCRdb recomputed calls from the 5' RACE reads with MiXCR, one row per CDR3 protein. The repertoire holds under 1,000,000 distinct CDR3 sequences, with around 36% as singletons. Sample donors were healthy Caucasian individuals that came from Russia, aged roughly 6 to 95. Broader study findings: A strong correlation was seen between TCR beta diversity and naive T cell percentage.

J is TRBJ2-1 and V is TRBV4-3; D might be TRBD2 (6 bases). The clonotype comes from a man aged 18 to 30 in good health. Input material: blood. The DNA for the CDR3 is TGCGCCAGCAGCCAAGATCTAGTCGGGCGGGGATCCTACAATGAGCAGTTCTTC. Protein: CASSQDLVGRGSYNEQFF.